The clone carrying this T cell receptor (beta chain) showed up just a few times. This entry belongs to a study of response to subunit inactivated influenza vaccine. MiXCR, applied by TCRdb to the RT-PCR reads, yields one record per CDR3 protein. The table shows about 570,000 distinct CDR3 sequences, with about 10% occurring only once. The ends lost 6 bases at V and 7 bases at J; junction bases unmatched: 8. There are 14 residues in the CDR3. The sequence came from a man in his fifties or sixties who received an inactivated influenza vaccine. V and J are TRBV12-3 or TRBV12-4 and TRBJ2-7, with 11 bases aligning to TRBD2. The sequencing here drew on PBMCs from blood, taken on the day of vaccination. The CDR3 sequence is CASSPSRLAGEQYF. The CDR3 DNA sequence: TGTGCCAGCAGCCCTTCCCGACTAGCGGGGGAGCAGTACTTC.